These T cell receptor beta chains were read from a single sample in a study of shared clonotypes between healthy human individuals. TCRdb's copy holds only in-frame clones and misses some; the assay was immunoSEQ multiplex PCR. This sample carries approximately 99,000 clones, about 70% of them seen once, and the ten largest clones take around 26%. Sequenced material: memory CD8+ T cells sorted from blood. All receptors derive from a woman aged 25 to 39 in good health. The CDR3 runs from the conserved cysteine through the conserved F or W. A D gene is named only where the DNA matches it firmly. Rows may omit the clone size; those that give it use once, few, many or a size class.

d_gene	j_gene	v_gene	abundance	CDR3aa	CDR3nt
TRBD2	TRBJ2-1	TRBV25-1	few	CASSERLAGLHNEQFF	TGTGCCAGCAGTGAAAGACTAGCGGGATTGCACAATGAGCAGTTCTTC
TRBD1	TRBJ1-1	TRBV5-1	-	CASSGRDSLNTEAFF	TGCGCCAGCAGCGGACGGGACAGCCTTAACACTGAAGCTTTCTTT
-	TRBJ1-3	TRBV11-3	-	CASSFSGGNTIYF	TGTGCCAGCAGCTTCTCCGGGGGAAACACCATATATTTT
TRBD1	TRBJ2-1	TRBV4-1	-	CASSGRQGFGNEQFF	TGCGCCAGCAGCGGTCGACAGGGGTTCGGCAATGAGCAGTTCTTC
-	TRBJ2-7	TRBV27	few	CASRGGHGGYEQYF	TGTGCCAGCAGAGGGGGACACGGGGGCTACGAGCAGTACTTC
TRBD1	TRBJ1-2	TRBV7-8	-	CASSGQGAHYGYTF	TGTGCCAGCAGTGGACAGGGGGCGCATTATGGCTACACCTTC
TRBD1	TRBJ1-6	TRBV4-1	few	CASSQDPRQGGNSPLHF	TGCGCCAGCAGCCAAGATCCCCGACAGGGAGGTAACTCACCCCTCCACTTT
TRBD1	TRBJ2-3	TRBV27	many	CASSFTPGQGTDTQYF	TGTGCCAGCAGTTTTACCCCGGGACAGGGGACAGATACGCAGTATTTT
TRBD1	TRBJ1-5	TRBV19	many	CASSVTGDGNQPQHF	TGTGCCAGTAGTGTGACAGGGGATGGCAATCAGCCCCAGCATTTT
-	TRBJ1-2	TRBV29-1	-	CSVELQGHYGYTF	TGCAGCGTTGAACTTCAGGGACACTATGGCTACACCTTC
-	TRBJ2-7	TRBV25-1	once	CASSLGRGSYEQYF	TGTGCCAGCAGTCTGGGGCGGGGCTCCTACGAGCAGTACTTC
-	TRBJ1-5	TRBV11-2	-	CASSLGGGNQPQHF	TGTGCCAGCAGCTTAGGAGGGGGAAATCAGCCCCAGCATTTT
TRBD1	TRBJ1-1	TRBV5-1	-	CASSLEAGQGFNTEAFF	TGCGCCAGCAGCTTGGAAGCGGGACAGGGTTTTAACACTGAAGCTTTCTTT
-	TRBJ2-1	TRBV7-9	-	CASSIESSYNEQFF	TGTGCCAGCAGCATCGAGAGCTCCTACAATGAGCAGTTCTTC
-	TRBJ2-3	TRBV5-5	-	CASSPDLGTDTQYF	TGTGCCAGCAGCCCGGACCTAGGCACAGATACGCAGTATTTT
-	TRBJ2-7	TRBV6-1	-	CASSETARDLSEQYF	TGTGCCAGCAGTGAAACGGCGAGAGACCTCTCCGAGCAGTACTTC
TRBD2	TRBJ2-2	TRBV5-1	-	CASSWTSGPLPTQWRYRELFF	TGCGCCAGCAGCTGGACTAGCGGGCCCCTTCCCACGCAATGGAGATATAGGGAGCTGTTTTTT
TRBD1	TRBJ2-2	TRBV6-1	-	CASHDRETGELFF	TGTGCCAGCCACGACAGGGAAACCGGGGAGCTGTTTTTT
-	TRBJ1-2	TRBV5-5	few	CASSLEGGSHYGYTF	TGTGCCAGCAGCTTAGAGGGGGGAAGTCACTATGGCTACACCTTC
-	TRBJ1-1	TRBV4-1	-	CASSQGPQGTEAFF	TGCGCCAGCAGCCAAGGGCCCCAAGGGACTGAAGCTTTCTTT
-	TRBJ2-5	TRBV6-6	-	CASSYLAEQYF	TGTGCCAGCAGTTATTTAGCAGAGCAGTACTTC
TRBD1	TRBJ2-6	TRBV28	few	CASRETGGSGANVLTF	TGTGCCAGCAGAGAAACAGGGGGCTCTGGGGCCAACGTCCTGACTTTC
-	TRBJ2-1	TRBV19	-	CASWAGSSDSPYNEQFF	TGTGCCAGTTGGGCTGGATCCTCAGACAGTCCCTACAATGAGCAGTTCTTC
TRBD1	TRBJ1-5	TRBV27	-	CASSVAQGNQPQHF	TGTGCCAGCAGCGTAGCACAGGGGAATCAGCCCCAGCATTTT
-	TRBJ1-2	TRBV10-2	-	CASSEGPGPRGYGYTF	TGCGCCAGCAGTGAGGGGCCGGGACCTAGGGGCTATGGCTACACCTTC
-	TRBJ1-5	TRBV15	-	CATSNHHSNQPQHF	TGTGCCACCAGCAACCACCATAGCAATCAGCCCCAGCATTTT
-	TRBJ2-3	TRBV4-2	once	CASSRGGRFTDTQYF	TGTGCCAGCAGCCGGGGGGGGCGTTTCACAGATACGCAGTATTTT
-	TRBJ1-2	TRBV11-2	once	CASSPPGGLNYGYTF	TGTGCCAGCAGCCCCCCTGGGGGGCTTAACTATGGCTACACCTTC
-	TRBJ2-1	TRBV19	-	CASILGHGSYNEQFF	TGTGCCAGTATCCTAGGACACGGCTCCTACAATGAGCAGTTCTTC
-	TRBJ1-1	TRBV28	-	CASSFLSGGAIKTEAFF	TGTGCCAGCAGTTTCCTTTCTGGGGGGGCGATAAAGACTGAAGCTTTCTTT
-	TRBJ2-1	TRBV27	-	CASSIPGSPEQFF	TGTGCCAGCAGTATCCCCGGGAGCCCTGAGCAGTTCTTC
-	TRBJ2-3	TRBV13	-	CASSLEGDPDTQYF	TGTGCCAGCAGCTTAGAGGGGGACCCAGATACGCAGTATTTT
-	TRBJ2-7	TRBV7-9	-	CASSPLGAYEQYF	TGTGCCAGCAGCCCCCTGGGGGCCTACGAGCAGTACTTC
TRBD1	TRBJ2-7	TRBV2	-	CASSPPDRVHEQYF	TGTGCCAGCAGTCCACCAGACAGGGTCCACGAGCAGTACTTC
-	TRBJ1-4	TRBV28	-	CASSLGTGPASREKLFF	TGTGCCAGCAGTTTAGGGACGGGCCCGGCGTCAAGAGAAAAACTGTTTTTT
-	TRBJ1-4	TRBV9	many	CASSFGGTNEKLFF	TGTGCCAGCAGCTTCGGGGGGACTAATGAAAAACTGTTTTTT
-	TRBJ2-7	TRBV10-3	-	CAISGPYEQYF	TGTGCCATCAGTGGACCCTACGAGCAGTACTTC
TRBD1	TRBJ2-7	TRBV5-1	-	CASSRQGQGYEQYF	TGCGCCAGCAGCCGCCAGGGACAGGGGTACGAGCAGTACTTC
-	TRBJ1-4	TRBV28	large	CASTLPGNEKLFF	TGTGCCAGCACTCTTCCAGGGAATGAAAAACTGTTTTTT
TRBD1	TRBJ2-5	TRBV5-1	-	CASSFRDRETQYF	TGCGCCAGCAGCTTCCGGGACAGGGAGACCCAGTACTTC
-	TRBJ2-7	TRBV5-6	-	CASSIMGHGDYEQYF	TGTGCCAGCAGCATTATGGGACACGGAGACTACGAGCAGTACTTC
-	TRBJ2-3	TRBV27	-	CASSIRASGTDTQYF	TGTGCCAGCAGTATCCGGGCTAGCGGCACAGATACGCAGTATTTT
TRBD1	TRBJ1-1	TRBV6-1	many	CASSERTGGYTEAFF	TGTGCCAGCAGTGAACGGACAGGGGGCTACACTGAAGCTTTCTTT
-	TRBJ2-3	TRBV15	few	CATSNRQTSSTDTQYF	TGTGCCACCAGCAATAGGCAGACCTCGAGCACAGATACGCAGTATTTT
-	TRBJ2-7	TRBV4-2	many	CASSRRRDAAYEQYF	TGTGCCAGCAGCCGCCGACGGGACGCCGCCTACGAGCAGTACTTC
TRBD2	TRBJ2-1	TRBV19	-	CASSQLAGVRIDEQFF	TGTGCCAGTAGTCAACTAGCGGGAGTCAGGATCGATGAGCAGTTCTTC
-	TRBJ1-1	TRBV6-1	few	CASSEEGTLQRAFF	TGTGCCAGCAGTGAAGAGGGGACATTACAGCGAGCTTTCTTT
-	TRBJ2-3	TRBV7-9	once	CASSSLTGWADTQYF	TGTGCCAGCAGCTCACTGACAGGATGGGCAGATACGCAGTATTTT
-	TRBJ1-5	TRBV7-7	-	CASTLPGGRAQPQHF	TGTGCCAGCACGCTCCCGGGGGGACGGGCCCAGCCCCAGCATTTT
-	TRBJ1-1	TRBV18	-	CASSPREGTEAFF	TGTGCCAGCTCACCACGGGAGGGCACTGAAGCTTTCTTT
-	TRBJ2-4	TRBV9	-	CASSGGQTKNIQYF	TGTGCCAGCAGTGGGGGGCAAACCAAAAACATTCAGTACTTC
-	TRBJ2-6	TRBV6-1	few	CASSGNSGANVLTF	TGTGCCAGCAGTGGAAACTCTGGGGCCAACGTCCTGACTTTC
-	TRBJ1-5	TRBV6-1	medium-sized	CASSESEGGQPQHF	TGTGCCAGCAGTGAATCCGAAGGAGGGCAGCCCCAGCATTTT
-	TRBJ2-5	TRBV29-1	-	CSVDDPTTGVGETQYF	TGCAGCGTGGACGATCCTACCACGGGGGTCGGAGAGACCCAGTACTTC
-	TRBJ2-2	TRBV2	-	CASRPQASGELFF	TGTGCCAGCAGGCCTCAAGCATCCGGGGAGCTGTTTTTT